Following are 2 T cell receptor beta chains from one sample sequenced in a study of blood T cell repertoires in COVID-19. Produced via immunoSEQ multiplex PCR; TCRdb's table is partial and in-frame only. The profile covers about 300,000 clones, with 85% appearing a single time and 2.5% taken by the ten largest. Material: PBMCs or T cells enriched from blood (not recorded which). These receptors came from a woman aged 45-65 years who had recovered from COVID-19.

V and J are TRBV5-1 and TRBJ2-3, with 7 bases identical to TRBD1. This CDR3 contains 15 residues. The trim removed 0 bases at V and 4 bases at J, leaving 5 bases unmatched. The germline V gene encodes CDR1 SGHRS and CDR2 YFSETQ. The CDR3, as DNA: TGCGCCAGCAGCTTGGCGGCCAGGGGGTCAGATACGCAGTATTTT. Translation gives CASSLAARGSDTQYF. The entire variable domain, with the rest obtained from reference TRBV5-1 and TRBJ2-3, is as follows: KAGVTQTPRYLIKTRGQQVTLSCSPISGHRSVSWYQQTPGQGLQFLFEYFSETQRNKGNFPGRFSGRQFSNSRSEMNVSTLELGDSALYLCASSLAARGSDTQYFGPGTRLTVL.

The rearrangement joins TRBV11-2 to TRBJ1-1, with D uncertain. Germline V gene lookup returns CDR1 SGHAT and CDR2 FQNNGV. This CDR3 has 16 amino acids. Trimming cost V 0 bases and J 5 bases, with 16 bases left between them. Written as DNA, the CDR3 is TGTGCCAGCAGCTTAGATCGGGCTGGCTCGGGGACTGAAGCTTTCTTT. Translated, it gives CASSLDRAGSGTEAFF.